This T cell receptor (beta chain) was retrieved from a study of blood T cell repertoires in COVID-19. In the study overall: Some COVID-19 samples were acute and others convalescent; all came from the United States, Italy and Spain.

Study processing details: Estimates of nucleated cell counts were drawn from the amplification of reference gene primers. Measured with immunoSEQ multiplex PCR; TCRdb has only the in-frame clones, and not every one. Clonal size and the V and J genes are those of that table, whereas D and trimming came from the DNA. This sample has over 250,000 clones, with about 85% found just once. Of note for this clone: Distinct nucleotide sequences in the sample also encode this CDR3.

The clonotype originates from a human donor in a cohort sampled during active COVID-19. Input material: peripheral blood.

For the CDR3, the DNA is TGTGCCAGCAGTCTTAGCGGGAGTTATAATGAGCAGTTCTTC. Residues: CASSLSGSYNEQFF. The gene calls are TRBV11-3 and TRBJ2-1; 9 nucleotides line up with TRBD2. This CDR3 spans 14 amino acids. Germline values: CDR1 SGHNT, CDR2 YENEEA. Trimming took 6 bases from V and 7 from J; bases not matched to a gene: 7.